Shown below are 24 T cell receptor beta chains from a single sample sequenced in a study of T-cell reconstitution after alpha-beta-depleted transplantation in children. Preparation of the TCRbeta library involved a method that used unique molecular identifiers. TCRdb passed the PCR reads through MiXCR, listing each CDR3 protein once. The sample has a few hundred thousand distinct CDR3 sequences, over 20% seen once. The sequencing here drew on PBMCs, taken before TCRalphabeta/CD19-depleted stem cell transplant. The source is a girl aged 2 to 9 with Fanconi anemia, due to receive a stem cell transplant.

CDR3 residues: CSASRDVYNEQFF. The CDR3 DNA reads TGCAGTGCTAGCCGGGACGTGTACAATGAGCAGTTCTTC. The chain is built from TRBV20-1 and TRBJ2-1, with D perhaps matching TRBD1 or TRBD2 (5 bases each). Germline values: CDR1 DFQATT, CDR2 SNEGSKA (reference sequence). V dropped 3 bases and J dropped 4 bases, with 10 bases sitting between them. The CDR3 length is 13 residues.

The chain combines TRBV29-1 with TRBJ1-2; perhaps TRBD1 as D (6 bases). Germline CDR1 SQVTM, CDR2 ANQGSEA. The ends were cut back, 7 bases at V and 7 bases at J, with 16 bases in the middle. The CDR3 extends over 12 amino acids. This CDR3 is CSALGGAPGYTF. The CDR3 DNA reads as TGCAGCGCCCTGGGGGGGGCGCCTGGCTACACCTTC.

This clonotype has ten or more counts. The chain carries TRBV29-1 and TRBJ1-1, with a tentative D call TRBD1 (5 bases). The CDR3 covers 13 residues. Trimming removed 4 bases from V and 6 bases from J, with 15 bases in between. CDR1 and CDR2 (germline): SQVTM, ANQGSEA. This CDR3 reads CSVAWGGDAEAFF. CDR3 coding DNA: TGCAGCGTTGCGTGGGGGGGGGACGCTGAAGCTTTCTTT.

This rearrangement joins TRBV11-1 to TRBJ2-7; 9 nucleotides line up with TRBD2. CDR1 is SGHAT and CDR2 is FQDESV in the germline V gene (reference sequence). With V trimmed by 5 bases and J by 2 bases, 22 bases remained unmatched. The CDR3 is 20 amino acids. As DNA, the CDR3 is TGTGCCAGCAGCCCCCCGGAAGGGACAGCTTTAGCGGGGGCCACCTACGAGCAGTACTTC. Amino acid sequence: CASSPPEGTALAGATYEQYF.

The CDR3 nucleotides read TGTGCCAGCAGTTCCCCTATCTCCGACGGAGTGTCCTACGAGCAGTACTTC. Translated: CASSSPISDGVSYEQYF. This chain joins TRBV28 and TRBJ2-7; D not resolved. Trimming shortened V by 4 bases and J by 1 base, and 20 bases separated the two germline ends. The CDR3 sequence is 17 residues long. Germline V lookup: CDR1 MDHEN, CDR2 SYDVKM. The complete variable domain, with remaining parts taken from reference TRBV28 and TRBJ2-7, reads DVKVTQSSRYLVKRTGEKVFLECVQDMDHENMFWYRQDPGLGLRLIYFSYDVKMKEKGDIPEGYSVSREKKERFSLILESASTNQTSMYLCASSSPISDGVSYEQYFGPGTRLTVT.

This clonotype was counted many times. The rearrangement uses TRBV7-2 and TRBJ2-3; 9 bases are a match to TRBD2. J gave up 0 bases and V 1 base, and 5 bases lay outside the gene matches. The CDR3 runs 17 residues. CDR1 SGHTA and CDR2 FQGNSA come from the germline V gene. CDR3 nucleotides: TGTGCCAGCAGCTTAGGCCCGACTAGCGGCAGCACAGATACGCAGTATTTT. As protein: CASSLGPTSGSTDTQYF.

CDR3 bases: TGCAGTGCTAGAGATGGACTAGCGGGATACGAGCAGTACTTC. Amino acids: CSARDGLAGYEQYF. The chain carries TRBV20-1 and TRBJ2-7; 12 bases map to TRBD2. CDR1 and CDR2 (germline): DFQATT, SNEGSKA (reference sequence). The V segment lost 0 bases and the J segment 4 bases; nucleotides outside the gene matches: 1. The CDR3 has 14 residues.

This clonotype was found a few times. J is TRBJ2-3 and V is TRBV20-1; 8 bases align to TRBD2. Trimming removed 7 bases from V and 1 base from J; junction bases left unmatched: 7. The CDR3 length is 14 residues. Germline CDR1 and CDR2: DFQATT and SNEGSKA (reference sequence). The CDR3 is CSVAGLGGTDTQYF. CDR3 nucleotide sequence: TGCAGTGTGGCGGGACTAGGGGGCACAGATACGCAGTATTTT.

This clonotype showed up just a few times. The chain couples TRBV28 to TRBJ2-7, with unresolved D. This CDR3 spans 15 amino acids. The germline V gene encodes CDR1 MDHEN and CDR2 SYDVKM. V lost 3 bases, J lost 4 bases, and 16 bases lay in between. The CDR3 here is CASSFLTAPVYEQYF. The DNA for the CDR3 is TGTGCCAGCAGTTTTTTGACTGCTCCCGTTTACGAGCAGTACTTC.

Many counts were recorded for this clonotype. This sequence joins TRBV6-5 and TRBJ1-5; 7 nucleotides agree with TRBD1. The CDR3 runs 15 residues. Germline loops: CDR1 MNHEY, CDR2 SVGAGI. Unmatched junction bases numbered 10, after V lost 6 bases and J lost 5 bases. The CDR3 DNA reads TGTGCCAGCAGACCAAACAGGGGATTCGATCAGCCCCAGCATTTT. Translation: CASRPNRGFDQPQHF.

This clonotype was seen repeatedly, ten times or more. CDR3 sequence reads: CSARAAGTPSYNEQFF. The CDR3 nucleotides read TGCAGTGCTAGGGCGGCCGGGACACCTTCCTACAATGAGCAGTTCTTC. The chain carries TRBV20-1 and TRBJ2-1; tentatively, D is TRBD1 (6 bases). The CDR3 is 16 amino acids. Trimming removed 3 bases from V and 1 base from J, with 16 bases in between. Germline V gives CDR1 DFQATT, CDR2 SNEGSKA (reference sequence).

This clonotype was counted only a few times. The CDR3 region has the DNA TGCGCCAGCAGCCAAGATGGACTAGCGGGAGCGGGGGAGACCCAGTACTTC. Translated, it gives CASSQDGLAGAGETQYF. This chain joins TRBV4-1 and TRBJ2-5; 13 positions match TRBD2. The CDR3 length is 17 residues. CDR1 is MGHRA and CDR2 is YSYEKL in the germline V gene. J lost 5 bases, V lost 0 bases, and 6 bases had no gene match.

The chain has TRBV20-1 and TRBJ2-7; maybe TRBD2 (6 bases). Trimming took off 0 bases at V and 4 bases at J, with 13 bases between the two ends. Germline assignment: CDR1 DFQATT and CDR2 SNEGSKA (reference sequence). This CDR3 has 14 amino acids. CDR3 sequence reads: CSARDLGSGYEQYF. CDR3 nucleotides: TGCAGTGCTAGAGATTTGGGTAGCGGATACGAGCAGTACTTC.

The chain employs TRBV6-7 and TRBJ2-1, with 15 bases that match TRBD2. TRBV6-7 is an ORF for which the function is uncertain. The CDR3 totals 18 residues. V gave up 5 bases and J gave up 7 bases; unmatched junction bases: 12. The chain's CDR3 is CASSLRTSGRASRNEQFF. The CDR3 region has the DNA TGTGCCAGCAGTCTACGGACTAGCGGGAGGGCCTCGCGGAATGAGCAGTTCTTC.

The rearrangement links TRBV7-9 to TRBJ2-1, with D perhaps matching TRBD2 (6 bases). Germline CDR1 and CDR2: SEHNR and FQNEAQ (reference sequence). Trimming stripped 1 base from V and 9 bases from J, with 7 bases between. The CDR3 length is 12 residues. Written as DNA, the CDR3 is TGTGCCAGCAGCTTAGACGGGAGTGAGCAGTTCTTC. Its translation is CASSLDGSEQFF.

V gene TRBV28 combines with J gene TRBJ2-3; D gene unclear. The germline V gene encodes CDR1 MDHEN and CDR2 SYDVKM. The CDR3 is 15 amino acids. V lost 3 bases and J lost 0, with 10 bases in between. The DNA of the CDR3 is TGTGCCAGCAGTTTGAATGTAGGAAGCACAGATACGCAGTATTTT. Translating gives CASSLNVGSTDTQYF.

This clonotype has ten or more counts. The rearrangement joins TRBV29-1 to TRBJ2-1; D not certain. Trimming stripped 0 bases from V and 2 bases from J, with 11 bases between. This CDR3 is 15 amino acids long. From germline, CDR1 is SQVTM and CDR2 ANQGSEA. Here the CDR3 DNA reads TGCAGCGTTGAAGACGGCAAGGTAGCCTACAATGAGCAGTTCTTC. Protein: CSVEDGKVAYNEQFF.

The chain has TRBV7-2 and TRBJ2-7; D is possibly TRBD1 (6 bases). Germline CDR1 is SGHTA and CDR2 is FQGNSA. The CDR3 spans 14 residues. Between the trimmed V and J ends, which lost 0 bases and 3 bases, there was a span of 9 bases. The CDR3 here is CASSLAGQFYEQYF. CDR3 in DNA: TGTGCCAGCAGCTTAGCAGGACAGTTCTACGAGCAGTACTTC.

The V gene is TRBV15, the J gene TRBJ2-1; 8 bases match TRBD2. Germline V gene lookup returns CDR1 LNHNV and CDR2 YYDKDF (reference sequence). The CDR3 is 15 residues long. Trimming at V came to 0 bases and at J to 6 bases, leaving 4 bases not matched to a gene. The CDR3 sequence: CATSRDLGTSNEQFF. DNA for the CDR3: TGTGCCACCAGCAGAGATCTTGGGACTAGCAATGAGCAGTTCTTC.

This clonotype was seen ten or more times. The rearrangement joins TRBV10-3 to TRBJ1-2; 7 bases match TRBD1. The J segment lost 7 bases and the V segment lost 4 bases, leaving 12 bases of the junction unmatched. The CDR3 is made up of 15 amino acids. Germline-derived CDR1 and CDR2 are ENHRY and SYGVKD. As DNA, the CDR3 is TGTGCCATCAGTGTACGACAGGGCGGTGAAGGTGGCTACACCTTC. It yields the protein CAISVRQGGEGGYTF.

The chain joins TRBV12-3 or TRBV12-4 to TRBJ2-7; D might be TRBD2 (6 bases). V was shortened by 6 bases and J by 3 bases, with 12 bases between the two germline ends. This CDR3 spans 13 amino acids. This CDR3 reads CASRSSGRYEQYF. The CDR3 nucleotides are TGTGCCAGCAGGTCCAGCGGGCGCTACGAGCAGTACTTC.

This clonotype has ten or more counts. V gene TRBV9 combines with J gene TRBJ2-2; weak D call: TRBD1 (6 bases). The CDR3 loop spans 13 amino acids. The V end was cut by 4 bases, the J end by 4 bases, with 8 bases between. Germline V lookup: CDR1 SGDLS, CDR2 YYNGEE. The CDR3 sequence: CASSQGSTGELFF. In DNA form, the CDR3 reads TGTGCCAGCAGCCAGGGGTCCACCGGGGAGCTGTTTTTT.

The V and J genes are TRBV5-1 and TRBJ2-1; 10 nucleotides match TRBD1. Per germline, CDR1 SGHRS and CDR2 YFSETQ. Unmatched junction bases numbered 3, after V lost 0 bases and J lost 3 bases. This CDR3 contains 16 residues. The CDR3 DNA is TGCGCCAGCAGCTTGGGGGGACAGGGGCTCTACAATGAGCAGTTCTTC. Translated, it gives CASSLGGQGLYNEQFF.

The V and J genes are TRBV20-1 and TRBJ2-7; D is undetermined. Trimming stripped 5 bases from V and 3 bases from J, with 14 bases between. The CDR3 consists of 13 residues. Germline V CDR1 and CDR2: DFQATT, SNEGSKA (reference sequence). The CDR3 here is CSAAPAVYYEQYF. The CDR3 DNA reads as TGCAGTGCTGCGCCGGCCGTATACTACGAGCAGTACTTC.